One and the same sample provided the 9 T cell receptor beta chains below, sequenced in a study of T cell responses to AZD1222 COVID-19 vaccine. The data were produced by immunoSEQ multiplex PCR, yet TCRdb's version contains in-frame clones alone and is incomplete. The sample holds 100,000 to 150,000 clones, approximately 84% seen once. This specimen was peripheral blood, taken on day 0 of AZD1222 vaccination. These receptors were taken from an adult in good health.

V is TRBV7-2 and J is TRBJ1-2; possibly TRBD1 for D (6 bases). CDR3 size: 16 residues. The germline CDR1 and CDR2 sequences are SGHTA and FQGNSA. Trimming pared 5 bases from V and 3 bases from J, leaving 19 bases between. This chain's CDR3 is CASSPLGGGRDYGYTF. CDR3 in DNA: TGTGCCAGCAGCCCGCTAGGAGGGGGGCGCGACTATGGCTACACCTTC. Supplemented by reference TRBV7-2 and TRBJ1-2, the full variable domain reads GAGVSQSPSNKVTEKGKDVELRCDPISGHTALYWYRQSLGQGLEFLIYFQGNSAPDKSGLPSDRFSAERTGGSVSTLTIQRTQQEDSAVYLCASSPLGGGRDYGYTFGSGTRLTVV.

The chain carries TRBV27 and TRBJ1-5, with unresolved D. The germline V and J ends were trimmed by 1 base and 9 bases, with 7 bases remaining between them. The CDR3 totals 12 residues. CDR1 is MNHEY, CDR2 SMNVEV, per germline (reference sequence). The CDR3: CASSLYRRPQHF. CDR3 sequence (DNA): TGTGCCAGCAGTTTATATAGGCGGCCCCAGCATTTT.

DNA for the CDR3: TGTGCCAGCAGTCCGACAGAGCAAGGATCACCCCTCCACTTT. Translating gives CASSPTEQGSPLHF. The chain links TRBV6-6 to TRBJ1-6, with D possibly being TRBD1 (5 bases). The germline V and J ends were trimmed by 5 bases and 10 bases, with 15 bases remaining between them. This CDR3 contains 14 residues. Looked up from germline, CDR1 is MNHNY and CDR2 is SVGAGI (reference sequence).

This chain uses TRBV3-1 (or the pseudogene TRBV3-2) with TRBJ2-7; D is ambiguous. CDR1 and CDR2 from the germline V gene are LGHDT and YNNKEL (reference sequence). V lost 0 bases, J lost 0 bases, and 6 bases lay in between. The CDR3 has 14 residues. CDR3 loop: CASSQDPSSYEQYF. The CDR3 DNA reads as TGTGCCAGCAGCCAAGACCCGAGCTCCTACGAGCAGTACTTC.

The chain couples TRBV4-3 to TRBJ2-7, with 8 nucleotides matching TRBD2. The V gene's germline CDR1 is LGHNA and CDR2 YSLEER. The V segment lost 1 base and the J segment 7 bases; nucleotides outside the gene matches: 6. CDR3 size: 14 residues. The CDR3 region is CASSQGRGGWEQYF. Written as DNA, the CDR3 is TGCGCCAGCAGCCAAGGACGCGGGGGGTGGGAGCAGTACTTC.

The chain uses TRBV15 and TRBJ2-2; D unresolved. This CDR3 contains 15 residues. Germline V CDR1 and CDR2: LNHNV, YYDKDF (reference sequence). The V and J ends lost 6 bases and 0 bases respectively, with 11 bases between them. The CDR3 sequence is CATSMGASNTGELFF. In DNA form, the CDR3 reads TGTGCCACCAGTATGGGCGCCTCGAACACCGGGGAGCTGTTTTTT. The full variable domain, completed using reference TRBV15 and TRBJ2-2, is DAMVIQNPRYQVTQFGKPVTLSCSQTLNHNVMYWYQQKSSQAPKLLFHYYDKDFNNEADTPDNFQSRRPNTSFCFLDIRSPGLGDTAMYLCATSMGASNTGELFFGEGSRLTVL.

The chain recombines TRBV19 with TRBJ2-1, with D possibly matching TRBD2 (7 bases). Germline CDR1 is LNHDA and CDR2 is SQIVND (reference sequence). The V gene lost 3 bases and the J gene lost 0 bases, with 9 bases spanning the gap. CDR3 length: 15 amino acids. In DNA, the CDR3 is TGTGCCAGTAGTATGGGGGGGGCCTCCTACAATGAGCAGTTCTTC. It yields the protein CASSMGGASYNEQFF.

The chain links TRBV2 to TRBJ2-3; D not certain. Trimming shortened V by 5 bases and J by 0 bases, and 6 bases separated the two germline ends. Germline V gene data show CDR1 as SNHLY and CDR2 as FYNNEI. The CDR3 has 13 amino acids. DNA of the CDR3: TGTGCCAGCAGTTCTACTAGCACAGATACGCAGTATTTT. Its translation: CASSSTSTDTQYF.

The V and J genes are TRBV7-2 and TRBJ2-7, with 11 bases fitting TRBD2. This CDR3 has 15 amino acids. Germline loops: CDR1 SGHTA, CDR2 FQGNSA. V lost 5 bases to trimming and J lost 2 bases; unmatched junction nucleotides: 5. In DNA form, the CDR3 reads TGTGCCAGCAGCATTAGCGGGGGGGCCCCCTACGAGCAGTACTTC. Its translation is CASSISGGAPYEQYF.